Below, 24 T cell receptor beta chains from the same sample are listed, as sequenced in a study of shared clonotypes between healthy human individuals. Generated by immunoSEQ multiplex PCR, the TCRdb table keeps only in-frame clones and is missing some. The sample contains 1,500,000 or so clones, just under 99% of which appear only once. Sequencing was done on a sample of naive CD4+ T cells sorted from blood. The sample's subset: CD45RA+ positively selected. The source of these receptors is a man between 25 and 39 years old in good health.

The rearrangement joins TRBV5-1 to TRBJ2-2; TRBD1 aligns across 8 bases. Germline V lookup: CDR1 SGHRS, CDR2 YFSETQ. The CDR3 extends over 17 amino acids. V shed 4 bases, J shed 0 bases, and the junction held 8 bases outside the gene matches. The CDR3 nucleotides are TGCGCCAGCAGCCCGGGACAGGTCTACGCGAACACCGGGGAGCTGTTTTTT. Its protein product is CASSPGQVYANTGELFF.

The rearrangement joins TRBV7-8 to TRBJ1-1, with D hard to call. Germline V gene lookup returns CDR1 SGHVS and CDR2 FQNEAQ. Trimming cost V 5 bases and J 3 bases, with 10 bases left between them. CDR3 length: 13 amino acids. The CDR3 coding sequence is TGTGCCAGCAGCCAACGCACTGACACTGAAGCTTTCTTT. Its protein product is CASSQRTDTEAFF.

The chain employs TRBV6-6 and TRBJ2-2, with 7 bases matching TRBD1. The length of the CDR3 is 15 residues. Trimming at V came to 0 bases and at J to 7 bases, leaving 5 bases not matched to a gene. The germline V gene has CDR1 MNHNY and CDR2 SVGAGI (reference sequence). CDR3 sequence (DNA): TGTGCCAGCAGTTACTCAGGGGGCTCGGTCGGGGAGCTGTTTTTT. This sequence encodes CASSYSGGSVGELFF.

The V and J genes are TRBV6-5 and TRBJ1-2, with D tentatively TRBD1 (6 bases). The CDR3 spans 13 residues. Trimming left V 6 bases short and J 4 bases short, with 12 bases between. Germline assignment: CDR1 MNHEY and CDR2 SVGAGI. The CDR3 sequence: CASSSTGIYGYTF. In nucleotides, the CDR3 is TGTGCCAGCAGCTCCACAGGGATCTATGGCTACACCTTC.

The chain's CDR3 is CATSFSGNNEQFF. The CDR3 DNA sequence: TGCGCCACCAGTTTTTCCGGGAACAATGAGCAGTTCTTC. This rearrangement joins TRBV5-1 to TRBJ2-1; maybe TRBD2 (5 bases). Germline assignment: CDR1 SGHRS and CDR2 YFSETQ. The CDR3 consists of 13 residues. The V end lost 9 bases, the J end lost 5 bases, and 15 bases lay between the germline ends.

V gene TRBV5-1 combines with J gene TRBJ2-7; possibly TRBD1 for D (5 bases). V lost 4 bases, J lost 1 base, and 18 bases lay in between. CDR3 size: 16 residues. Germline V gives CDR1 SGHRS, CDR2 YFSETQ. The CDR3 protein is CASSLGTGPSSYEQYF. The CDR3 nucleotides read TGCGCCAGCAGCCTAGGCACAGGACCCTCATCCTACGAGCAGTACTTC.

The chain carries TRBV5-4 and TRBJ2-3, with D possibly being TRBD2 (6 bases). CDR3 length: 15 amino acids. Germline-derived CDR1 and CDR2 are SGHNT and YYREEE (reference sequence). V was clipped by 1 base and J by 0 bases, with 9 bases between them. The CDR3 DNA reads TGTGCCAGCAGCTTGCCGGGGGAAAGCACAGATACGCAGTATTTT. This sequence encodes CASSLPGESTDTQYF.

The chain combines TRBV11-2 with TRBJ2-7; D perhaps matches TRBD1 (6 bases). Germline V lookup: CDR1 SGHAT, CDR2 FQNNGV. CDR3 length: 13 amino acids. V lost 4 bases to trimming and J lost 4 bases, with 11 bases between them. DNA of the CDR3: TGTGCCAGCAGCTCAAACAGGGTGTACGAGCAGTACTTC. The encoded protein is CASSSNRVYEQYF.

As for this clone: Other DNA variants within this sample encode the same CDR3. J is TRBJ1-1 and V is TRBV19; no clear D gene. Trimming took off 5 bases at V and 2 bases at J, with 9 bases between the two ends. This CDR3 has 13 residues. The germline V gene encodes CDR1 LNHDA and CDR2 SQIVND (reference sequence). The CDR3 loop reads CASSRQINTEAFF. Written as DNA, the CDR3 is TGTGCCAGTAGTCGGCAGATTAACACTGAAGCTTTCTTT.

The chain joins TRBV5-4 to TRBJ2-2, with D perhaps matching TRBD1 or TRBD2 (5 bases each). Trimming pared 4 bases from V and 5 bases from J, leaving 9 bases between. CDR3 length equals 13 residues. Germline values: CDR1 SGHNT, CDR2 YYREEE (reference sequence). The CDR3 is CASSGGLTGELFF. The CDR3 nucleotides are TGTGCCAGCAGCGGGGGTTTAACCGGGGAGCTGTTTTTT.

This clone was recorded once. The chain uses TRBV29-1 and TRBJ2-7, with TRBD2 matching 7 bases. Germline trimming cut 6 bases from V and 5 bases from J; bases unmatched to any gene: 19. Germline V gene lookup returns CDR1 SQVTM and CDR2 ANQGSEA. This CDR3 contains 16 residues. The CDR3: CSVREAGVTAGNEQYF. In DNA form, the CDR3 reads TGCAGCGTCCGGGAGGCGGGGGTTACGGCTGGGAACGAGCAGTACTTC.

The CDR3 nucleotides read TGCAGCGTTTACGGGGGACGAGAGACCCAGTACTTC. Translation: CSVYGGRETQYF. J is TRBJ2-5 and V is TRBV29-1; possibly TRBD2 for D (6 bases). The length of the CDR3 is 12 residues. V lost 5 bases and J lost 4, with 11 bases in between. Germline V lookup: CDR1 SQVTM, CDR2 ANQGSEA.

Comment on this clone: This same CDR3 is encoded by further DNA sequences in the sample. CDR3 sequence (DNA): TGTGCCAGTAGCACAGGGCCCTACGAGCAGTACTTC. Residues: CASSTGPYEQYF. V gene TRBV19 combines with J gene TRBJ2-7; a possible D gene is TRBD1 (6 bases). CDR1 is LNHDA, CDR2 SQIVND, per germline (reference sequence). Deletions cut 6 bases from V and 2 bases from J, with 8 bases between. This CDR3 spans 12 amino acids.

The V gene is TRBV5-1, the J gene TRBJ2-2; D is undetermined. Germline V CDR1 and CDR2: SGHRS, YFSETQ. CDR3 length equals 15 residues. V lost 0 bases, J lost 3 bases, and 9 bases lay in between. The DNA for the CDR3 is TGCGCCAGCAGCTTGGCATTGGCGGACACCGGGGAGCTGTTTTTT. Translation: CASSLALADTGELFF.

The chain has TRBV6-5 and TRBJ1-2, with 7 bases identical to TRBD1. This CDR3 spans 14 amino acids. V gave up 5 bases and J gave up 2 bases; unmatched junction bases: 5. CDR1 is MNHEY and CDR2 is SVGAGI in the germline V gene. CDR3: CASSRDRRNYGYTF. CDR3 bases: TGTGCCAGCAGTCGGGACAGAAGGAACTATGGCTACACCTTC.

The chain is built from TRBV2 and TRBJ2-5; 12 bases are shared with TRBD1. V trimming: 4 bases; J trimming: 4 bases; junction bases outside the gene matches: 19. The CDR3 contains 20 residues. Germline assignment: CDR1 SNHLY and CDR2 FYNNEI. The CDR3 sequence: CASSVPRGGTGGQTRETQYF. The CDR3 DNA reads as TGTGCCAGCAGTGTCCCCAGAGGAGGGACAGGGGGCCAAACTAGAGAGACCCAGTACTTC.

This rearrangement joins TRBV5-1 to TRBJ2-5; 8 bases map to TRBD1. Per the germline V gene, CDR1 is SGHRS and CDR2 is YFSETQ. V lost 3 bases, J lost 4 bases, and 11 bases stayed unmatched. This CDR3 contains 16 residues. DNA for the CDR3: TGCGCCAGCAGCTCCTCGACAGGGGCCATTAGAGAGACCCAGTACTTC. Protein: CASSSSTGAIRETQYF. The full variable domain, completed using reference TRBV5-1 and TRBJ2-5, is KAGVTQTPRYLIKTRGQQVTLSCSPISGHRSVSWYQQTPGQGLQFLFEYFSETQRNKGNFPGRFSGRQFSNSRSEMNVSTLELGDSALYLCASSSSTGAIRETQYFGPGTRLLVL.

CDR3 loop: CASSIPSGRENTEAFF. CDR3 nucleotide sequence: TGTGCCAGTAGTATCCCCTCCGGTCGGGAGAACACTGAAGCTTTCTTT. The chain carries TRBV19 and TRBJ1-1; no clear D gene. Germline assignment: CDR1 LNHDA and CDR2 SQIVND (reference sequence). Trimming stripped 3 bases from V and 1 base from J, with 15 bases between. The CDR3 covers 16 residues.

A remark on this clone: Its ends do not fully match the called genes, so a read error is possible. The genes are TRBV7-9 and TRBJ1-2; D is unclear. The CDR3 loop spans 14 amino acids. Germline V gives CDR1 SEHNR, CDR2 FQNEAQ (reference sequence). CDR3 protein: CASSPRESAYAANF. Here the CDR3 DNA reads TGTGCCAGCAGCCCGAGGGAATCCGCTTATGCAGCCAACTTC. Full variable domain (missing parts from reference TRBV7-9 and TRBJ1-2): DTGVSQNPRHKITKRGQNVTFRCDPISEHNRLYWYRQTLGQGPEFLTYFQNEAQLEKSRLLSDRFSAERPKGSFSTLEIQRTEQGDSAMYLCASSPRESAYAANFGSGTRLTVV.

The chain recombines TRBV5-1 with TRBJ1-1, with D perhaps matching TRBD1 (5 bases). Trimming stripped 0 bases from V and 4 bases from J, with 19 bases between. The length of the CDR3 is 17 residues. Per the germline V gene, CDR1 is SGHRS and CDR2 is YFSETQ. The CDR3 region has the DNA TGCGCCAGCAGCTTGGCCCATGTAGGGGCGCGGATCACTGAAGCTTTCTTT. Protein sequence: CASSLAHVGARITEAFF.

The chain recombines TRBV11-2 with TRBJ2-1, with 14 bases matching TRBD2. Trimming at V came to 5 bases and at J to 7 bases, leaving 4 bases not matched to a gene. From germline, CDR1 is SGHAT and CDR2 FQNNGV. This CDR3 region has 15 residues. The CDR3 sequence is CASSGTSGRANEQFF. CDR3 coding DNA: TGTGCCAGCAGCGGGACTAGCGGGAGAGCGAATGAGCAGTTCTTC.

This chain uses TRBV7-2 with TRBJ2-1; 12 nucleotides line up with TRBD2. Trimming took 1 base from V and 4 from J; bases not matched to a gene: 8. The CDR3 sequence is 18 residues long. Germline-derived CDR1 and CDR2 are SGHTA and FQGNSA. This chain's CDR3 is CASSLGGLAGFLYNEQFF. DNA for the CDR3: TGTGCCAGCAGCTTAGGTGGACTAGCGGGGTTCTTGTACAATGAGCAGTTCTTC.

The rearrangement joins TRBV7-2 to TRBJ2-7; no reliable D call. The CDR3 loop spans 11 amino acids. From germline, CDR1 is SGHTA and CDR2 FQGNSA. Trimming took 2 bases from V and 6 from J, leaving 5 bases between them. For the CDR3, the DNA is TGTGCCAGCAGCTTAACTTTCGAGCAGTACTTC. Encoded protein: CASSLTFEQYF. The full variable domain, completed using reference TRBV7-2 and TRBJ2-7, is GAGVSQSPSNKVTEKGKDVELRCDPISGHTALYWYRQSLGQGLEFLIYFQGNSAPDKSGLPSDRFSAERTGGSVSTLTIQRTQQEDSAVYLCASSLTFEQYFGPGTRLTVT.

This rearrangement joins TRBV6-5 to TRBJ2-7; 7 bases line up with TRBD1. After removal of 7 bases from V and 2 bases from J, the junction contained 5 bases not matched to a gene. The CDR3 contains 13 residues. Germline V gene lookup returns CDR1 MNHEY and CDR2 SVGAGI. The CDR3 nucleotides read TGTGCCAGCATAGGCCAGGGGGCCTACGAGCAGTACTTC. This sequence encodes CASIGQGAYEQYF.